The 20 T cell receptor beta chains presented below share a single source sample, sequenced in a study of blood T cell repertoires in COVID-19. Repertoires were generated with immunoSEQ multiplex PCR, while TCRdb's copy carries only in-frame clones and drops some. The sample has roughly 250,000 clones, approximately 79% seen once. Sequencing was done on a sample of peripheral blood. All receptors derive from a woman aged 40-49 years with active or convalescent COVID-19.

The gene calls are TRBV11-2 and TRBJ1-1; no definite D call. Germline CDR1 and CDR2: SGHAT and FQNNGV. Trimming left V 5 bases short and J 5 bases short, with 15 bases between. CDR3 size: 14 residues. CDR3 bases: TGTGCCAGCAGCCAACCGCGGAGGGTGACTGAAGCTTTCTTT. Protein: CASSQPRRVTEAFF.

The chain carries TRBV29-1 and TRBJ1-1, with a possible D match to TRBD1 (6 bases). The CDR3 spans 13 residues. The V and J ends lost 4 bases and 1 base respectively, with 10 bases between them. Per the germline V gene, CDR1 is SQVTM and CDR2 is ANQGSEA. Written as DNA, the CDR3 is TGCAGCGTTGGGGACACCCGGAACACTGAAGCTTTCTTT. This sequence encodes CSVGDTRNTEAFF.

The V call is TRBV11-3, the J call TRBJ2-2; 7 bases agree with TRBD1. V was pared by 3 bases and J by 6 bases, with 4 bases of the junction left unmatched. This CDR3 contains 14 residues. Per germline, CDR1 SGHNT and CDR2 YENEEA. CDR3 nucleotides: TGTGCCAGCAGCTTCGACAGGGTGGCCGGGGAGCTGTTTTTT. Translated, it gives CASSFDRVAGELFF.

Of note for this clone: The same CDR3 can be traced to other DNA sequences in this sample. This chain connects TRBV5-1 to TRBJ1-3; D call uncertain. This CDR3 is 15 amino acids long. Trimming shortened V by 0 bases and J by 0 bases, and 7 bases separated the two germline ends. Germline V lookup: CDR1 SGHRS, CDR2 YFSETQ. The CDR3 protein is CASSLDSRSGNTIYF. DNA for the CDR3: TGCGCCAGCAGCTTGGACAGCCGCTCTGGAAACACCATATATTTT.

This chain uses TRBV20-1 with TRBJ1-1, with a weak D call TRBD1 (6 bases). CDR3 length: 15 residues. Per the germline V gene, CDR1 is DFQATT and CDR2 is SNEGSKA (reference sequence). Trimming removed 3 bases at V and 0 bases at J, with 14 bases between. CDR3 in DNA: TGCAGTGCTAGTCCTCGCGGACAGCTGAACACTGAAGCTTTCTTT. Its protein product is CSASPRGQLNTEAFF.

The sample holds one count of this clone. The gene calls are TRBV5-5 and TRBJ1-2, with a possible D match to TRBD1 (5 bases). The CDR3 length is 14 residues. V lost 0 bases and J lost 7, with 13 bases in between. Germline lookup yields CDR1 SGHKS and CDR2 YYEKEE (reference sequence). The CDR3 loop reads CASSLVGGAGGYTF. The DNA for the CDR3 is TGTGCCAGCAGCTTGGTGGGAGGGGCCGGTGGCTACACCTTC.

The chain carries TRBV6-6 and TRBJ1-4; 7 nucleotides match TRBD1. Trimming cost V 4 bases and J 3 bases; bases outside gene matches: 5. This CDR3 comprises 15 residues. CDR1 MNHNY and CDR2 SVGAGI come from the germline V gene (reference sequence). The CDR3 sequence: CASSSGDSSNEKLFF. CDR3 DNA sequence: TGTGCCAGCAGTTCGGGGGACAGCTCTAATGAAAAACTGTTTTTT.

This clone came up a few times. The chain combines TRBV30 with TRBJ2-5, with D unresolved. The V and J ends lost 2 bases and 6 bases respectively, with 10 bases between them. Germline lookup yields CDR1 GTSNPN and CDR2 SVGIG (reference sequence). The CDR3 is 12 residues long. The CDR3 reads CAWSLQAKTQYF. CDR3 nucleotide sequence: TGTGCCTGGAGTCTCCAGGCGAAGACCCAGTACTTC.

This chain connects TRBV30 to TRBJ2-5, with 7 nucleotides matching TRBD1. V shed 2 bases and J 4 bases; nucleotides not matched to a gene: 13. The CDR3 covers 16 residues. Per germline, CDR1 GTSNPN and CDR2 SVGIG (reference sequence). Here the CDR3 reads CAWSSITGTVGETQYF. The CDR3 DNA sequence: TGTGCCTGGAGTTCCATTACGGGGACAGTTGGAGAGACCCAGTACTTC.

CDR3: CASSLGAAGEQFF. CDR3 DNA sequence: TGTGCCAGCAGCTTGGGGGCCGCGGGTGAGCAGTTCTTC. The chain links TRBV5-6 to TRBJ2-1; maybe TRBD2 (5 bases). CDR1 and CDR2 from the germline V gene are SGHDT and YYEEEE. Deletions cut 0 bases from V and 9 bases from J, with 10 bases between. CDR3 length: 13 residues.

The chain links TRBV19 to TRBJ2-2; 11 bases align to TRBD1. Unmatched junction bases numbered 5, after V lost 5 bases and J lost 3 bases. Per the germline V gene, CDR1 is LNHDA and CDR2 is SQIVND (reference sequence). The CDR3 sequence is 16 residues long. The CDR3 region has the DNA TGTGCCAGTAGTCGGACAGGGGGCGCGGACACCGGGGAGCTGTTTTTT. It specifies CASSRTGGADTGELFF.

This chain uses TRBV19 with TRBJ1-1, with 7 bases aligning to TRBD1. The length of the CDR3 is 15 residues. After removal of 10 bases from V and 1 base from J, the junction contained 12 bases not matched to a gene. Per germline, CDR1 LNHDA and CDR2 SQIVND (reference sequence). CDR3 nucleotide sequence: TGTGCCAATCGTACAGGGGCAGGGGGGAACACTGAAGCTTTCTTT. This encodes CANRTGAGGNTEAFF.

The chain is built from TRBV19 and TRBJ2-3; 8 nucleotides agree with TRBD1. The CDR3 loop spans 16 amino acids. CDR1 and CDR2 from the germline V gene are LNHDA and SQIVND (reference sequence). Losses at the gene ends were 2 bases for V and 5 bases for J; bases not matched to a gene: 9. The CDR3 DNA follows: TGTGCCAGTAGTATAAGCTCAGGGGGCGGAATAGATACGCAGTATTTT. This translates into CASSISSGGGIDTQYF.

The chain has TRBV6-5 and TRBJ1-3; the match to TRBD1 covers 7 bases. Per germline, CDR1 MNHEY and CDR2 SVGAGI. This CDR3 is 14 amino acids long. The V and J ends lost 8 bases and 2 bases, in that order; junction bases with no gene match: 6. CDR3 nucleotide sequence: TGTGCCAGCCGACAGGGTTTAACTGGAAACACCATATATTTT. It yields the protein CASRQGLTGNTIYF.

This clone was counted only a few times. This sample includes further DNA sequences coding for the same CDR3. J is TRBJ2-1 and V is TRBV6-5, with 9 bases identical to TRBD2. With 2 bases clipped from V and 5 bases from J, the junction kept 4 bases outside the gene matches. This CDR3 has 15 residues. From germline, CDR1 is MNHEY and CDR2 SVGAGI. CDR3 nucleotide sequence: TGTGCCAGCAGTTACGGGCGGGGGGGTCACAATGAGCAGTTCTTC. It yields the protein CASSYGRGGHNEQFF.

This clone was recorded only once. This chain connects TRBV12-3 or TRBV12-4 to TRBJ2-1; no reliable D call. This CDR3 is built from 12 residues. The V end was cut by 4 bases, the J end by 4 bases, with 5 bases between. The CDR3 bases are TGTGCCAGCAGTTCCGGGTACAATGAGCAGTTCTTC. Translated: CASSSGYNEQFF.

This clone was seen once. This chain uses TRBV29-1 with TRBJ2-3; 13 bases fit TRBD2. The junction had 2 bases not matched to a gene; V was cut back by 7 bases and J by 1 base. Germline CDR1 SQVTM, CDR2 ANQGSEA. This CDR3 is built from 14 residues. The CDR3 DNA reads as TGCAGCGCAGGACTAGCGGGGGGCACAGATACGCAGTATTTT. Translation: CSAGLAGGTDTQYF.

This chain uses TRBV12-5 with TRBJ1-6; D is possibly TRBD1 (5 bases). This CDR3 is built from 13 residues. The germline V gene encodes CDR1 LGHNT and CDR2 FRNRAP. Trimming left V 2 bases short and J 12 bases short, with 11 bases between. CDR3: CASGLPPGVPLHF. CDR3 coding DNA: TGTGCTAGTGGTTTGCCGCCGGGGGTACCCCTCCACTTT.

V usage is TRBV19 and J usage is TRBJ1-1, with 10 bases fitting TRBD1. V lost 1 base, J lost 3 bases, and 8 bases stayed unmatched. The CDR3 consists of 17 residues. Germline V gives CDR1 LNHDA, CDR2 SQIVND (reference sequence). CDR3 loop: CASSIARDRGKDTEAFF. The CDR3 DNA follows: TGTGCCAGTAGTATAGCTCGGGACAGGGGAAAGGACACTGAAGCTTTCTTT. Full variable domain (remainder filled in from reference TRBV19 and TRBJ1-1): DGGITQSPKYLFRKEGQNVTLSCEQNLNHDAMYWYRQDPGQGLRLIYYSQIVNDFQKGDIAEGYSVSREKKESFPLTVTSAQKNPTAFYLCASSIARDRGKDTEAFFGQGTRLTVV.

This clone was counted a single time. This sequence joins TRBV5-6 and TRBJ1-1; 8 positions agree with TRBD1. Losses at the gene ends were 2 bases for V and 5 bases for J; bases not matched to a gene: 5. Per the germline V gene, CDR1 is SGHDT and CDR2 is YYEEEE. CDR3 length equals 14 residues. CDR3 residues: CASSLDRGWTEAFF. The CDR3 DNA sequence: TGTGCCAGCAGCTTAGACAGGGGATGGACTGAAGCTTTCTTT.